This TCR beta chain was identified in a study of T cells expressing NK-cell markers. Study-level background: Underlying the TCR beta repertoires were sorted CD3+CD56+NKG2C+, CD3+CD56+NKG2C- and CD3+CD56-NKG2C+ T cells.

The CDR3 has 11 residues. The germline V gene has CDR1 DFQATT and CDR2 SNEGSKA (reference sequence). One entry per CDR3 protein, without DNA, is what TCRdb gives after re-calling the 5' RACE reads. This table lists fewer than 400,000 distinct CDR3 sequences. The chain has TRBV20-1 and TRBJ1-1. This TCR was recovered from a woman in her forties or fifties in good health. Input material: blood T cells: a sorted CD56 or NKG2C T cell subset, CD4+ or CD8+ T cells, or bulk PBMC T cells (not recorded which). This CDR3 is CSANGNTEAFF.